The clone carrying this T cell receptor (beta chain) was detected only a few times. No antigen is known for it. With 2 bases removed from V and 2 bases from J, the gap between germline ends came to 11 bases. Germline CDR1 and CDR2: SGDLS and YYNGEE. The CDR3 runs to 14 residues. The assay was immunoSEQ multiplex PCR, and TCRdb's table has in-frame clones only and misses some. Of 15,000 or so clones listed, around 80% are singletons. This record belongs to a study of cytotoxic CD8 clonotypes in ibrutinib-treated CLL. Study outcomes and limitations: Relative to age-matched healthy donors, clonality at baseline was higher, and it tracked circulating CD8+ T-cell counts. Rising at ibrutinib response, clonality subsequently fell back toward baseline at progression. Public clonotypes showed up rarely, and on treatment they shrank or held steady.

This TCR was recovered from a human donor with chronic lymphocytic leukemia. Specimen: PBMCs, collected before ibrutinib treatment. The V call is TRBV9, the J call TRBJ2-7; the D is unclear. CDR3 residues: CASSVSGEAYEQYF. In DNA form, the CDR3 reads TGTGCCAGCAGCGTGTCGGGTGAGGCCTACGAGCAGTACTTC.